This entry lists 15 T cell receptor beta chains sequenced from one sample in a study of blood T cell repertoires in COVID-19. The data were produced by immunoSEQ multiplex PCR, yet TCRdb's version contains in-frame clones alone and is incomplete. The table includes about 68,000 clones, about 93% detected once. Sequences were obtained from peripheral blood. These receptors were taken from a human donor in a cohort sampled during active COVID-19.

Turning to this clone: One end of the junction fails to match germline, which may point to a read error. The chain employs TRBV12-3 or TRBV12-4 and TRBJ1-2; 8 bases match TRBD1. The CDR3 runs 13 residues. The CDR3 DNA follows: TGTGCCAGCAGCTTAGGACAGGGCTATGGCTACACCTTC. Translated: CASSLGQGYGYTF.

The rearrangement uses TRBV6-1 and TRBJ1-6; 7 nucleotides align to TRBD1. This CDR3 region has 15 residues. With V trimmed by 2 bases and J by 5 bases, 3 bases remained unmatched. The germline gives CDR1 MNHNS, CDR2 SASEGT. This CDR3 reads CASSELTGNNSPLHF. The CDR3 bases are TGTGCCAGCAGTGAACTGACAGGGAATAATTCACCCCTCCACTTT.

J is TRBJ2-2 and V is TRBV25-1, with a tentative D call TRBD2 (6 bases). Looked up from germline, CDR1 is MGHDK and CDR2 is SYGVNS. Trimming stripped 1 base from V and 0 bases from J, with 9 bases between. The CDR3 is made up of 16 amino acids. The CDR3 region is CASSESWGANTGELFF. The CDR3 DNA is TGTGCCAGCAGTGAATCATGGGGGGCGAACACCGGGGAGCTGTTTTTT.

V usage is TRBV4-3 and J usage is TRBJ1-3, with D tentatively TRBD1 (5 bases). From germline, CDR1 is LGHNA and CDR2 YSLEER. The CDR3 has 17 residues. V gave up 0 bases and J gave up 1 base, with 13 bases separating them. The CDR3: CASSQDTQGWSGNTIYF. For the CDR3, the DNA is TGCGCCAGCAGCCAAGATACTCAGGGTTGGTCTGGAAACACCATATATTTT.

The J gene is TRBJ2-7, the V gene TRBV7-2, with 8 bases matching TRBD1. Germline trimming cut 3 bases from V and 4 bases from J; bases unmatched to any gene: 5. Germline-derived CDR1 and CDR2 are SGHTA and FQGNSA. The CDR3 has 14 amino acids. CDR3 sequence reads: CASSFPDRAYEQYF. CDR3 DNA: TGTGCCAGCAGCTTCCCGGACAGGGCTTACGAGCAGTACTTC.

The chain uses TRBV5-6 and TRBJ2-5; TRBD2 aligns across 14 bases. The CDR3 has 18 amino acids. Looked up from germline, CDR1 is SGHDT and CDR2 is YYEEEE. Trimming at V came to 2 bases and at J to 1 base, leaving 7 bases not matched to a gene. The CDR3 nucleotides read TGTGCCAGCAGCTTCCGGACTAGCGGGGGGTATATCCAAGAGACCCAGTACTTC. Translating it yields CASSFRTSGGYIQETQYF.

The V and J genes are TRBV6-6 and TRBJ1-1; D is possibly TRBD1 (6 bases). This CDR3 has 15 residues. The germline CDR1 and CDR2 sequences are MNHNY and SVGAGI (reference sequence). V lost 2 bases and J 5 bases, leaving 15 bases between the germline ends. CDR3 sequence reads: CASSYTPQGRTEAFF. Written as DNA, the CDR3 is TGTGCCAGCAGTTACACCCCCCAGGGGCGGACTGAAGCTTTCTTT.

The chain is built from TRBV19 and TRBJ2-1; the D is unclear. CDR1 is LNHDA, CDR2 SQIVND, per germline (reference sequence). CDR3 length: 12 residues. V was cut by 6 bases and J by 5 bases, with 8 bases left in between. CDR3 amino acids: CASRATNNEQFF. The CDR3 DNA reads TGTGCCAGTAGGGCAACTAACAATGAGCAGTTCTTC. Full variable domain (missing parts from reference TRBV19 and TRBJ2-1): DGGITQSPKYLFRKEGQNVTLSCEQNLNHDAMYWYRQDPGQGLRLIYYSQIVNDFQKGDIAEGYSVSREKKESFPLTVTSAQKNPTAFYLCASRATNNEQFFGPGTRLTVL.

This sequence joins TRBV12-3 or TRBV12-4 and TRBJ1-1; D call uncertain. The CDR3 sequence is 11 residues long. V was shortened by 10 bases and J by 7 bases, with 13 bases between the two germline ends. The CDR3 coding sequence is TGTGCCATCTCCGGGGTTAATGAAGCTTTCTTT. Encoded protein: CAISGVNEAFF.

This chain joins TRBV7-8 and TRBJ2-3, with D possibly being TRBD2 (5 bases). CDR1 SGHVS and CDR2 FQNEAQ come from the germline V gene. The length of the CDR3 is 14 residues. V lost 2 bases, J lost 2 bases, and 8 bases lay in between. In DNA form, the CDR3 reads TGTGCCAGCAGCTTACAGCGGACCACAGATACGCAGTATTTT. Protein: CASSLQRTTDTQYF.

The chain carries TRBV16 and TRBJ1-5; TRBD1 agrees at 7 bases. Germline values: CDR1 KGHSY, CDR2 FQNENV. The V segment lost 6 bases and the J segment 5 bases; nucleotides outside the gene matches: 7. CDR3 size: 14 residues. Written as DNA, the CDR3 is TGTGCCAGCAGTCGCCGGGACAGCCATCAGCCCCAGCATTTT. It yields the protein CASSRRDSHQPQHF. Variable domain in full (rest from reference TRBV16 and TRBJ1-5): GEEVAQTPKHLVRGEGQKAKLYCAPIKGHSYVFWYQQVLKNEFKFLISFQNENVFDETGMPKERFSAKCLPNSPCSLEIQATKLEDSAVYFCASSRRDSHQPQHFGDGTRLSIL.

The chain employs TRBV6-1 and TRBJ1-3; no reliable D call. Germline loops: CDR1 MNHNS, CDR2 SASEGT. The CDR3 sequence is 17 residues long. Trimming took off 4 bases at V and 0 bases at J, with 16 bases between the two ends. The CDR3 coding sequence is TGTGCCAGCAGTGCCGGGGAGCCCGGCACCTCTGGAAACACCATATATTTT. Translated: CASSAGEPGTSGNTIYF.

The CDR3 reads CASSLIPGTFNGYTF. The CDR3 nucleotides read TGTGCCAGCAGCTTAATTCCTGGGACTTTTAATGGCTACACCTTC. The chain is built from TRBV7-9 and TRBJ1-2, with D perhaps TRBD1 (5 bases). In germline, CDR1 is SEHNR, CDR2 FQNEAQ (reference sequence). Trimming shortened V by 2 bases and J by 6 bases, and 16 bases separated the two germline ends. The CDR3 has 15 residues.

V usage is TRBV7-9 and J usage is TRBJ2-5; weak D call: TRBD2 (6 bases). The germline CDR1 and CDR2 sequences are SEHNR and FQNEAQ (reference sequence). The CDR3 runs to 12 residues. CDR3 nucleotide sequence: TGTTCCACAGGCGGGGACCAAGAGACCCAGTACTTC. Amino acid sequence: CSTGGDQETQYF.

The table lists this clone with a count of one. The chain joins TRBV11-2 to TRBJ2-4; no definite D call. Germline V lookup: CDR1 SGHAT, CDR2 FQNNGV. The V end was cut by 2 bases, the J end by 2 bases, with 7 bases between. The CDR3 has 14 residues. The CDR3 reads CASSLSVTKNIQYF. In nucleotides, the CDR3 is TGTGCCAGCAGCTTATCGGTCACCAAAAACATTCAGTACTTC. The variable domain in full, with the rest retrieved from reference TRBV11-2 and TRBJ2-4, is EAGVAQSPRYKIIEKRQSVAFWCNPISGHATLYWYQQILGQGPKLLIQFQNNGVVDDSQLPKDRFSAERLKGVDSTLKIQPAKLEDSAVYLCASSLSVTKNIQYFGAGTRLSVL.